Listed below are T cell receptor beta chains from one sample, sequenced in a study of beta chain features in type 1 diabetes. TCRdb's table, derived via immunoSEQ multiplex PCR, lists solely in-frame clones and lacks some. The sample has 200,000 to 250,000 clones; 11% are singletons. Material for sequencing was central memory CD4+ T cells from blood. The receptors shown here come from a man younger than 30 in good health. Both conserved end residues are part of each CDR3. The order of the fields is CDR3 length, V gene, J gene, clone size, D gene, CDR3 DNA, CDR3 protein. A D gene is named only where the DNA matches it firmly. Clone size appears in some rows only: once, few, many, or a class for an expanded clone.

>15|TRBV9|TRBJ1-4|NA|TRBD1
TGTGCCAGCAGCGCCGACAGGGGAGGCGGTGAAAAACTGTTTTTT
CASSADRGGGEKLFF
>16|TRBV30|TRBJ2-1|few|TRBD2
TGTGCCTGGAGTGTACCGTTTAGCGGGGGGTACAATGAGCAGTTCTTC
CAWSVPFSGGYNEQFF
>13|TRBV13|TRBJ1-1|few|NA
TGTGCCAGCAGCTTAGGAGAGAACACTGAAGCTTTCTTT
CASSLGENTEAFF
>14|TRBV5-1|TRBJ2-2|few|NA
TGCGCCAGCAGCGCAGGGGAAAACACCGGGGAGCTGTTTTTT
CASSAGENTGELFF
>16|TRBV7-2|TRBJ2-5|few|TRBD1
TGTGCCAGCAGCTTACCTGGGACAGGGGCTAGAGAGACCCAGTACTTC
CASSLPGTGARETQYF
>16|TRBV2|TRBJ1-5|few|NA
TGTGCCAGCAGAGCGACAGGCATGGATAGCAATCAGCCCCAGCATTTT
CASRATGMDSNQPQHF
>12|TRBV28|TRBJ2-7|NA|NA
TGTGCCGCCCACCGGGGGCCCTACGAGCAGTACTTC
CAAHRGPYEQYF
>14|TRBV5-4|TRBJ2-1|many|NA
TGTGCCAGCGCCATGAGAGGGCGCGACCGAGGGCCGTTCTTC
CASAMRGRDRGPFF
>16|TRBV6-6|TRBJ2-1|many|TRBD1
TGTGCCAGCAGTTACTCTGCCGGGACAGGAGACAATGAGCAGTTCTTC
CASSYSAGTGDNEQFF
>11|TRBV6-5|TRBJ2-3|NA|NA
TGTGCCAGCAGCCCCTCCCATACGCAGTATTTT
CASSPSHTQYF
>12|TRBV7-7|TRBJ2-7|NA|NA
TGTGCTAGCAGCTCGGACGGGGGGCGGCAGTACTTC
CASSSDGGRQYF
>14|TRBV16|TRBJ1-2|many|NA
TGTGCCAGCAGCCAAGACTCCTACGTCTATGGCTACACCTTC
CASSQDSYVYGYTF
>13|TRBV7-9|TRBJ2-1|NA|TRBD2
TGTGCCAGCAGCTTAACTAGCGGGAGGGAGCAGTTCTTC
CASSLTSGREQFF
>17|TRBV11-2|TRBJ2-1|few|NA
TGTGCCAGCAGCCCCTCTTCGGCCTACGACTCCTACAATGAGCAGTTCTTC
CASSPSSAYDSYNEQFF
>11|TRBV14|TRBJ1-2|few|NA
TGTGCCAGCAGCCCAGGTTATGGCTACACCTTC
CASSPGYGYTF
>13|TRBV30|TRBJ1-5|NA|NA
TGTGCCTGGAGTGCCCGGGAGGATCAGCCCCAGCATTTT
CAWSAREDQPQHF
>17|TRBV4-2|TRBJ2-3|few|NA
TGTGCCAGCAGCCAAGATTGGGCTTCTTCCCTCACAGATACGCAGTATTTT
CASSQDWASSLTDTQYF
>13|TRBV4-3|TRBJ2-1|few|NA
TGCGCCAGCAGCCAGTACTCCAGTCGGGAGCAGTTCTTC
CASSQYSSREQFF
>14|TRBV7-2|TRBJ1-2|few|NA
TGTGCCAGCAGCTCTGGCGACGGGTATCGTGGCTACACCTTC
CASSSGDGYRGYTF
>14|TRBV25-1|TRBJ2-7|few|NA
TGTGCCAGCACTCCCGGAGGGGGTATGTACGAGCAGTACTTC
CASTPGGGMYEQYF
>13|TRBV6-5|TRBJ1-1|few|NA
TGTGCCAGCAGTTACTCGTATACGGGGGAAGCTTTCTTT
CASSYSYTGEAFF
>15|TRBV5-1|TRBJ2-3|few|NA
TGCGCCAGCAGCATCGGCTGGGGGGACACAGATACGCAGTATTTT
CASSIGWGDTDTQYF
>11|TRBV30|TRBJ2-5|NA|NA
TGTGCCTGGAGGACTAGGGGGACCCAGTACTTC
CAWRTRGTQYF
>16|TRBV6-1|TRBJ1-5|many|TRBD1
TGTGCCAGCAGTGAAGTAGACAGGGGGTGGGATCAGCCCCAGCATTTT
CASSEVDRGWDQPQHF
>16|TRBV9|TRBJ2-7|NA|TRBD1
TGTGCCAGCAACGAGGGTAAAGGGCAGGGGGCCCACGAGCAGTACTTC
CASNEGKGQGAHEQYF
>19|TRBV1|TRBJ2-7|NA|NA
TGCACCAGCAGCCAACAACCGGGACTAGCGGGAGGGCCCTCGTACGAGCAGTACTTC
CTSSQQPGLAGGPSYEQYF
>14|TRBV5-6|TRBJ2-7|NA|TRBD1
TGTGCCAGCAGTCCAAGGGGGCTGTCGTACGAGCAGTACTTC
CASSPRGLSYEQYF
>15|TRBV4-3|TRBJ2-7|NA|TRBD2
TGCGCCAGCAGCCACGGGACTAGCGGAGACTACGAGCAGTACTTC
CASSHGTSGDYEQYF
>16|TRBV2|TRBJ2-7|many|NA
TGTGCCAGCAGTGACGAGGTTGGCGGGGTATTGGGAGAGCAGTACTTC
CASSDEVGGVLGEQYF
>13|TRBV6-5|TRBJ2-3|NA|NA
TGTGCCAGCAGTTACCCGGGGACAGATACGCAGTATTTT
CASSYPGTDTQYF
>11|TRBV20-1|TRBJ1-2|NA|TRBD1
TGCAGTGCTTGGGACAGCGATGGCTACACCTTC
CSAWDSDGYTF
>15|TRBV5-1|TRBJ2-1|few|TRBD2
TGCGCCAGCAGCCCGGGACTAGCGGGAGGGCCAAAGCAGTTCTTC
CASSPGLAGGPKQFF
>17|TRBV25-1|TRBJ2-3|NA|NA
TGTGCCAGCAGTGAATCGTTTACGACATTCCGGCCAGATACGCAGTATTTT
CASSESFTTFRPDTQYF
>15|TRBV2|TRBJ1-5|NA|TRBD1
TGTGCCAGCAGTACCGGACAGGGAACGAGTCAGCCCCAGCATTTT
CASSTGQGTSQPQHF
>13|TRBV6-6|TRBJ2-7|many|TRBD1
TGTGCCAGCAGTTACGGGACAGCTAACAAGCAGTACTTC
CASSYGTANKQYF
>15|TRBV30|TRBJ2-3|NA|TRBD2
TGTGCCTGTACCGGGACTAGCGGGAACACAGATACGCAGTATTTT
CACTGTSGNTDTQYF
>14|TRBV2|TRBJ2-4|NA|NA
TGTGCCAGCAGGGCCTCCTGGACCAAAAACATTCAGTACTTC
CASRASWTKNIQYF
>14|TRBV28|TRBJ1-2|few|TRBD1
TGTGCCAGCGGGACAGGGGGCGCAGGCTATGGCTACACCTTC
CASGTGGAGYGYTF
>15|TRBV30|TRBJ1-2|NA|NA
TGTGCCTGGAGTGTACAGGTGGTTCTTAACTATGGCTACACCTTC
CAWSVQVVLNYGYTF
>12|TRBV10-3|TRBJ2-7|NA|NA
TGTGCCATCAGGACCCAGGGAAGCGAGCAGTACTTC
CAIRTQGSEQYF
>16|TRBV7-2|TRBJ2-1|many|TRBD2
TGTGCCAGCAGCTTAGCGGCCCGAGAGAGGGGAGGGCCGCAGTTCTTC
CASSLAARERGGPQFF
>17|TRBV29-1|TRBJ2-4|many|NA
TGCAGCGTTGAAGATAAGGCAGGGGTTAATCGGAAAAACATTCAGTACTTC
CSVEDKAGVNRKNIQYF
>15|TRBV7-2|TRBJ2-1|few|NA
TGTGCCAGCAGCTTACGCAGGGATCCCTACAATGAGCAGTTCTTC
CASSLRRDPYNEQFF
>15|TRBV30|TRBJ2-5|few|TRBD1
TGTGCCTGGAGTGGGACAGGTTCCCCAGGGGAGACCCAGTACTTC
CAWSGTGSPGETQYF
>12|TRBV2|TRBJ2-7|NA|TRBD1
TGTGCCAGCAGTCGGGACAGGTACGAGCAGTACTTC
CASSRDRYEQYF
>12|TRBV2|TRBJ2-3|NA|NA
TGTGCCAGCAGTGAGGGACCAAGAATTAAGTATTTT
CASSEGPRIKYF
>15|TRBV30|TRBJ1-2|few|NA
TGTGCCTGGAGTAGAAACAGGGAAACTAACTATGGCTACACCTTC
CAWSRNRETNYGYTF
>12|TRBV29-1|TRBJ1-1|few|NA
TGCAGCGCCGTATCAGCAGGCCCTGAAGCTTTCTTT
CSAVSAGPEAFF
>17|TRBV5-6|TRBJ2-7|few|NA
TGTGCCAGCAGCTTGTTTCAGACCGACTACCTTGCCTACGAGCAGTACTTC
CASSLFQTDYLAYEQYF
>14|TRBV29-1|TRBJ1-4|few|NA
TGCAGCGTTGGACGATTAGGAACTAATGAAAAACTGTTTTTT
CSVGRLGTNEKLFF